This TCR beta chain stems from a study of T cell repertoires in cytomegalovirus infection. Overall study context: In public TCR beta signatures, there were indications of both CMV infection and matching HLA type. Study results and limitations: CMV-specific TCR beta clonotypes restricted by HLA-C were the ones dominating the ex vivo response.

TCRdb re-derived calls from the reads in MiXCR, one entry per CDR3 protein. The table records 680,000 or so distinct CDR3 sequences, less than 40% of them present only once. Germline loops: CDR1 SGHTA, CDR2 FQGNSA. The germline V and J ends were trimmed by 1 base and 8 bases, with 12 bases remaining between them. This CDR3 spans 14 amino acids. Remarks on this clonotype: Its matching antigen is unknown. A much larger clonotype is one base distant, so this may be a read error.

The chain is built from TRBV7-2 and TRBJ2-4; TRBD2 is a possible D gene (5 bases). The sequenced material came from PBMCs. The sequence came from a human donor in good health (CMV status not recorded). Some clones in this sample may be carry-over from other donors' samples. The CDR3 reads CASSLERWEYIQYF. CDR3 bases: TGTGCCAGCAGCTTAGAACGGTGGGAGTACATTCAGTACTTC.